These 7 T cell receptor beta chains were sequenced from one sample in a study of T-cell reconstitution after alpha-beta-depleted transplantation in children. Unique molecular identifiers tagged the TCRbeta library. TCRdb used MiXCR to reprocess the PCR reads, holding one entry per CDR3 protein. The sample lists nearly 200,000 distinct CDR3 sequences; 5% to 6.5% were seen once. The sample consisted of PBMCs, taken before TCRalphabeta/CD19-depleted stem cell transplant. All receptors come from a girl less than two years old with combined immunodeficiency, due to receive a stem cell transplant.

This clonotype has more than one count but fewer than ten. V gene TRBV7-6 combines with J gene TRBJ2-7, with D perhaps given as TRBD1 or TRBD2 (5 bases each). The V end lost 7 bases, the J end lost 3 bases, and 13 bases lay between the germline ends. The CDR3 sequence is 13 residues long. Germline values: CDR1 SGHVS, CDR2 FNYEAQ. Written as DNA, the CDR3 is TGTGCCAGCAATGAAGGGGCGGGCTACGAGCAGTACTTC. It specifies CASNEGAGYEQYF.

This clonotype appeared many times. CDR3 DNA: TGTGCCAGCAGCCAAGGAGGAAGGGGAACCAAAAACATTCAGTACTTC. This sequence encodes CASSQGGRGTKNIQYF. The chain employs TRBV3-1 and TRBJ2-4; D may be TRBD1 (5 bases). This CDR3 contains 16 residues. Trimming took off 1 base at V and 2 bases at J, with 12 bases between the two ends. CDR1 LGHDT and CDR2 YNNKEL come from the germline V gene (reference sequence).

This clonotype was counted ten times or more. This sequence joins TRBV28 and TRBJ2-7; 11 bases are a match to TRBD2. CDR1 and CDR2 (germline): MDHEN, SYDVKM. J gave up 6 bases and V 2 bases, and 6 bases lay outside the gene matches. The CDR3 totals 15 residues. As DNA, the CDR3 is TGTGCCAGCAGTTTAATTCTAGCGGGAGGAGGCGAGCAGTACTTC. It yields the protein CASSLILAGGGEQYF.

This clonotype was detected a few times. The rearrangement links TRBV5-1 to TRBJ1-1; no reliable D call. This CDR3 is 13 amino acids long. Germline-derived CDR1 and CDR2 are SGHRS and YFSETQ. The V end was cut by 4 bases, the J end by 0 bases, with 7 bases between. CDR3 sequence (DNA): TGCGCCAGCAGCCCGTATTTGAACACTGAAGCTTTCTTT. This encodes CASSPYLNTEAFF.

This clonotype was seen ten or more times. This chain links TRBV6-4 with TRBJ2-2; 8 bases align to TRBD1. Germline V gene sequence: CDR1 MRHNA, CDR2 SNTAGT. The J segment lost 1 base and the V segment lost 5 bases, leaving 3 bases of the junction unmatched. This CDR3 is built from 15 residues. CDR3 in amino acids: CASSFDRGNTGELFF. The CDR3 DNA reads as TGTGCCAGCAGTTTCGACAGGGGGAACACCGGGGAGCTGTTTTTT.

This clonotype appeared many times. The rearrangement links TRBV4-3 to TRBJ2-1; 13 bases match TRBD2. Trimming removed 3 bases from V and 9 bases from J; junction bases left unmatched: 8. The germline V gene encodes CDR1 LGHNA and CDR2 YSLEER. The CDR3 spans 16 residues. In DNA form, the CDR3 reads TGCGCCAGCAGCCACGCCGGGACTAGCGGGATTTTTGAGCAGTTCTTC. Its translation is CASSHAGTSGIFEQFF.

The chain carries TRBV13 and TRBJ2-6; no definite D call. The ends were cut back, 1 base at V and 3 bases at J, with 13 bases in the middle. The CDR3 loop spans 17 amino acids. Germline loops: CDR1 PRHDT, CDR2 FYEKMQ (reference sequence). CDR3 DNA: TGTGCCAGCAGCTTAGAATACCAGGCGGATGGGGCCAACGTCCTGACTTTC. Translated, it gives CASSLEYQADGANVLTF.